Below, 17 T cell receptor beta chains from the same sample are listed, as sequenced in a study of neurological immune-mediated disorders. TCRdb recomputed calls from the 5' RACE reads with MiXCR, one row per CDR3 protein. The sample carries about 120,000 distinct CDR3 sequences, more than 2.5% recorded once. The sample consisted of PBMCs. The receptors were sampled from a woman aged 30 to 39 with multiple sclerosis.

This clonotype was observed at least ten times. The chain employs TRBV7-9 and TRBJ2-2, with D tentatively TRBD2 (6 bases). V lost 6 bases and J 6 bases, leaving 14 bases between the germline ends. This CDR3 spans 14 amino acids. The germline CDR1 and CDR2 sequences are SEHNR and FQNEAQ (reference sequence). CDR3 loop: CASSERLASGELFF. In nucleotides, the CDR3 is TGTGCCAGCAGTGAACGGCTAGCGTCCGGGGAGCTGTTTTTT.

This clonotype came up many times. The rearrangement joins TRBV5-6 to TRBJ1-1, with TRBD1 as a possible D gene (5 bases). The V gene lost 3 bases and the J gene lost 5 bases, with 14 bases spanning the gap. Germline V gene data show CDR1 as SGHDT and CDR2 as YYEEEE. The CDR3 is 14 residues long. For the CDR3, the DNA is TGTGCCAGCAGCTCCTGGGGGGGAGGTACTGAAGCTTTCTTT. Residues: CASSSWGGGTEAFF.

This clonotype was counted at least ten times. The V and J genes are TRBV6-6 and TRBJ1-1; D is unclear. Trimming stripped 0 bases from V and 6 bases from J, with 8 bases between. This CDR3 contains 13 residues. Germline V gives CDR1 MNHNY, CDR2 SVGAGI (reference sequence). The CDR3 bases are TGTGCCAGCAGTTACTCCCCCGGTTCTGAAGCTTTCTTT. Translation gives CASSYSPGSEAFF.

This clonotype was counted a few times. The genes are TRBV12-3 or TRBV12-4 and TRBJ2-5; D perhaps matches TRBD1 (6 bases). The V gene lost 5 bases and the J gene lost 8 bases, with 21 bases spanning the gap. The CDR3 sequence is 15 residues long. CDR3 amino acids: CASSPNGTPKRTQYF. The CDR3 DNA reads TGTGCCAGCAGTCCCAATGGGACACCTAAGAGAACCCAGTACTTC.

At least ten counts were recorded for this clonotype. The chain has TRBV2 and TRBJ2-7; TRBD1 might be the D (6 bases). From germline, CDR1 is SNHLY and CDR2 FYNNEI. Trimming removed 3 bases from V and 7 bases from J, with 19 bases in between. This CDR3 comprises 15 residues. The CDR3 loop reads CASSDRTVRPWEQYF. CDR3 in DNA: TGTGCCAGCAGTGACAGGACAGTGCGGCCTTGGGAGCAGTACTTC.

This clonotype was observed a handful of times. The chain couples TRBV2 to TRBJ2-7; D gene ambiguous. The CDR3 totals 13 residues. The germline CDR1 and CDR2 sequences are SNHLY and FYNNEI. V dropped 2 bases and J dropped 3 bases, with 8 bases sitting between them. The CDR3 DNA follows: TGTGCCAGCAGTGAATATCGGCGCTACGAGCAGTACTTC. Its translation is CASSEYRRYEQYF.

At least ten counts were recorded for this clonotype. The rearrangement links TRBV7-2 to TRBJ2-1; 7 positions match TRBD2. CDR3 length equals 13 residues. V lost 7 bases and J lost 6; bases outside the gene matches: 6. CDR1 SGHTA and CDR2 FQGNSA come from the germline V gene. CDR3 region: CASNPGGPNEQFF. CDR3 nucleotides: TGTGCCAGCAACCCGGGGGGTCCCAATGAGCAGTTCTTC.

This clonotype has ten or more counts. The rearrangement links TRBV9 to TRBJ2-7, with D possibly being TRBD2 (6 bases). The CDR3 sequence is 17 residues long. V lost 0 bases to trimming and J lost 7 bases, with 23 bases between them. CDR1 and CDR2 (germline): SGDLS, YYNGEE. In DNA form, the CDR3 reads TGTGCCAGCAGCGTAGACGGTTTTCCGGGAGTAAGGTCGGAGCAGTACTTC. This encodes CASSVDGFPGVRSEQYF.

In its sample, this clonotype is medium-sized. The chain uses TRBV20-1 and TRBJ1-5; TRBD1 might be the D (6 bases). The V and J ends lost 2 bases and 11 bases respectively, with 31 bases between them. The CDR3 runs to 18 residues. Germline-derived CDR1 and CDR2 are DFQATT and SNEGSKA (reference sequence). This chain's CDR3 is CSARLQGAGGQGGRTQHF. In nucleotides, the CDR3 is TGCAGTGCTAGACTACAAGGGGCCGGGGGGCAGGGTGGGAGGACCCAGCATTTT.

This clonotype was detected only a few times. CDR3 sequence: CASVRQGKNEQFF. As DNA, the CDR3 is TGTGCCAGCGTACGACAGGGGAAGAATGAGCAGTTCTTC. This chain connects TRBV18 to TRBJ2-1, with 8 bases that match TRBD1. Germline CDR1 reads KGHSH; CDR2 reads LQKENI. The CDR3 is made up of 13 amino acids. With 8 bases clipped from V and 7 bases from J, the junction kept 7 bases outside the gene matches.

This clonotype appeared many times. The V call is TRBV24-1, the J call TRBJ1-2, with TRBD1 matching over 7 bases. J lost 4 bases, V lost 9 bases, and 10 bases had no gene match. Germline-derived CDR1 and CDR2 are KGHDR and SFDVKD. The CDR3 totals 14 residues. CDR3 DNA: TGTGCCACCCACAGGGGCCCCCTCGGCTATGGCTACACCTTC. Its translation is CATHRGPLGYGYTF.

This clonotype was counted ten times or more. The chain combines TRBV7-7 with TRBJ2-5; 7 bases fit TRBD1. Germline trimming cut 1 base from V and 4 bases from J; bases unmatched to any gene: 6. Germline V gene sequence: CDR1 SSHAT, CDR2 FNYEAQ (reference sequence). The CDR3 has 15 amino acids. The CDR3 spells CASSLGTGSRETQYF. The CDR3 DNA follows: TGTGCCAGCAGCTTAGGGACAGGTAGTCGAGAGACCCAGTACTTC.

At least ten counts were recorded for this clonotype. The V call is TRBV27, the J call TRBJ2-7; possible D gene TRBD2, 5 bases. This CDR3 has 14 amino acids. V gave up 3 bases and J gave up 3 bases, with 12 bases separating them. Per the germline V gene, CDR1 is MNHEY and CDR2 is SMNVEV (reference sequence). The DNA of the CDR3 is TGTGCCAGCAGTTTTGGAAATCGGGGCTACGAGCAGTACTTC. Its protein is CASSFGNRGYEQYF.

This clonotype has a count of ten or more. The rearrangement joins TRBV15 to TRBJ2-5; D remains ambiguous. Trimming left V 0 bases short and J 5 bases short, with 4 bases between. CDR1 is LNHNV, CDR2 YYDKDF, per germline (reference sequence). The CDR3 is made up of 12 amino acids. CDR3 sequence (DNA): TGTGCCACCAGCAGAGATTGGGAGACCCAGTACTTC. Translated: CATSRDWETQYF. Looking up the rest from reference TRBV15 and TRBJ2-5 gives the full variable domain: DAMVIQNPRYQVTQFGKPVTLSCSQTLNHNVMYWYQQKSSQAPKLLFHYYDKDFNNEADTPDNFQSRRPNTSFCFLDIRSPGLGDTAMYLCATSRDWETQYFGPGTRLLVL.

This clonotype was observed many times. This sequence joins TRBV4-1 and TRBJ2-2, with D possibly TRBD2 on 7 matching bases. Germline CDR1 and CDR2: MGHRA and YSYEKL. Trimming removed 4 bases from V and 7 bases from J, with 22 bases in between. The CDR3 is 17 amino acids. CDR3 sequence: CASSPPGRGRGGGELFF. As DNA, the CDR3 is TGCGCCAGCAGCCCGCCAGGGCGGGGGCGAGGGGGCGGGGAGCTGTTTTTT.

Ten or more counts support this clonotype. The V gene is TRBV7-2, the J gene TRBJ1-5, with a possible D match to TRBD1 (5 bases). The CDR3 has 14 amino acids. From germline, CDR1 is SGHTA and CDR2 FQGNSA. The V end was cut by 6 bases, the J end by 4 bases, with 13 bases between. CDR3 coding DNA: TGTGCCAGCAGTTTGGACACTTTAAATCAGCCCCAGCATTTT. Amino acid sequence: CASSLDTLNQPQHF.

This clonotype was seen at least ten times. This chain uses TRBV7-8 with TRBJ2-1, with D perhaps TRBD2 (6 bases). Trimming removed 5 bases at V and 7 bases at J, with 21 bases between. The CDR3 runs 16 residues. Germline V CDR1 and CDR2: SGHVS, FQNEAQ. CDR3 in DNA: TGTGCCAGCAGCGAAAAAGGAGGGTTTACTGTAAATGAGCAGTTCTTC. This translates into CASSEKGGFTVNEQFF.